This T cell receptor beta chain was captured by sequencing in a study of graft-versus-host responses after intestinal transplantation. The CDR3 length is 12 residues. In germline, CDR1 is SEHNR, CDR2 FQNEAQ (reference sequence). Trimming removed 6 bases at V and 6 bases at J, with 9 bases between. Using immunoSEQ multiplex PCR, the repertoire was profiled, and TCRdb retains in-frame clones only, with some absent. The sample records 20,000 to 30,000 clones, roughly 85% being singletons. This clonotype was sampled from a human patient who received an intestinal transplant, so some T cells may come from the graft donor. The sample was PBMCs, taken 28 days after intestinal transplant. V is TRBV7-9 and J is TRBJ2-1; perhaps TRBD1 as D (5 bases). Here the CDR3 DNA reads TGTGCCAGCAGTCCAGGGCCCAATGAGCAGTTCTTC. Translating gives CASSPGPNEQFF.